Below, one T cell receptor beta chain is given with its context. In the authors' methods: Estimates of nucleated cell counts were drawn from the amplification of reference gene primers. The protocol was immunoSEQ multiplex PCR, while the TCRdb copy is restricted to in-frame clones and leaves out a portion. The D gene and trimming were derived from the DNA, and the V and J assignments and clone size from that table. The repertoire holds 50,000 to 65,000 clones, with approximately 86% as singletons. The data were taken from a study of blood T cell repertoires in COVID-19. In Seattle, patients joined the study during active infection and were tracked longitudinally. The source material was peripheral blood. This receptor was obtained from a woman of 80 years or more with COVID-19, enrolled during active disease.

This CDR3 is CASSSPGQGKKNEQFF. DNA of the CDR3: TGTGCCAGCAGCTCACCGGGACAGGGAAAGAAGAATGAGCAGTTCTTC. V and J are TRBV5-8 and TRBJ2-1; 9 bases line up with TRBD1. The V gene end was trimmed by 3 bases and the J gene end by 7 bases; junction bases not matched to a gene: 11. This CDR3 has 16 residues. CDR1 and CDR2 from the germline V gene are SGHTS and YDEGEE.